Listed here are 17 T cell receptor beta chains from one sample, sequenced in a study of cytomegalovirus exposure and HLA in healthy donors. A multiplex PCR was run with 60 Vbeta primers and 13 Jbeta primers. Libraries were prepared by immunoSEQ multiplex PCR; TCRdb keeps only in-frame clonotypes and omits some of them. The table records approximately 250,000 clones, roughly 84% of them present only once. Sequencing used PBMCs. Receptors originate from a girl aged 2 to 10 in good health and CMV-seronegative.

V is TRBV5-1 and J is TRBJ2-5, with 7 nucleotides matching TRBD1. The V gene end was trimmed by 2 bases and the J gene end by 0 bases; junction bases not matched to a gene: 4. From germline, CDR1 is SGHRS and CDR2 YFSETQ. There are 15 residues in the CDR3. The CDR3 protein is CASSLGTAYQETQYF. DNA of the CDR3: TGCGCCAGCAGCTTAGGGACAGCCTACCAAGAGACCCAGTACTTC.

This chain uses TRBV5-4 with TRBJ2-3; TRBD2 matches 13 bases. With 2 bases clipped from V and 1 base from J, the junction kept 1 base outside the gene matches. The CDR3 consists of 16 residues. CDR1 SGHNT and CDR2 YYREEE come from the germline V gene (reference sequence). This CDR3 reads CASSLGTSGGTDTQYF. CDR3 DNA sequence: TGTGCCAGCAGCTTAGGGACTAGCGGGGGCACAGATACGCAGTATTTT.

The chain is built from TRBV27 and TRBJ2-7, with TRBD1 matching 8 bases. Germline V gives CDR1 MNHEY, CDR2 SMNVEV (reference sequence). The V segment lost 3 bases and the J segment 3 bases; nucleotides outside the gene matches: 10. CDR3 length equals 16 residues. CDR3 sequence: CASSFWATGAIYEQYF. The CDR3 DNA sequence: TGTGCCAGCAGTTTTTGGGCGACAGGGGCGATCTACGAGCAGTACTTC.

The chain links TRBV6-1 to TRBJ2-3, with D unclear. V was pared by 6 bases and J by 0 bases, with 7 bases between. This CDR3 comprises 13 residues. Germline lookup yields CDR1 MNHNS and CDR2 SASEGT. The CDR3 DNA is TGTGCCAGCAGCCGCGGTAGCACAGATACGCAGTATTTT. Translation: CASSRGSTDTQYF.

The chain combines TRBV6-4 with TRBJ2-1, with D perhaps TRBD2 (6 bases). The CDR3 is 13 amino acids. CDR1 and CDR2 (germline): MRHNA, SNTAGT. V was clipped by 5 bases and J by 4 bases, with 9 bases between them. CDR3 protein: CASSRDSYNEQFF. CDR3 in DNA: TGTGCCAGCAGTCGGGACTCATACAATGAGCAGTTCTTC.

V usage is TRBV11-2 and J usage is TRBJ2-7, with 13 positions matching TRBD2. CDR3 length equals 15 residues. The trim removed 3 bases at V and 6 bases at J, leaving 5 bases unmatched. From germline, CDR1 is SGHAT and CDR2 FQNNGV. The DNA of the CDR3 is TGTGCCAGCAGCTTGGGACTAGCGGGAAATGGCGAGCAGTACTTC. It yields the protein CASSLGLAGNGEQYF.

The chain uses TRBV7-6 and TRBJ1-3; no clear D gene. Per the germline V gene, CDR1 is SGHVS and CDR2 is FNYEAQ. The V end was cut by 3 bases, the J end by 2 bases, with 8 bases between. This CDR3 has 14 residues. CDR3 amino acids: CASSFGLTGNTIYF. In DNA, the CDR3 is TGTGCCAGCAGCTTCGGACTTACTGGAAACACCATATATTTT.

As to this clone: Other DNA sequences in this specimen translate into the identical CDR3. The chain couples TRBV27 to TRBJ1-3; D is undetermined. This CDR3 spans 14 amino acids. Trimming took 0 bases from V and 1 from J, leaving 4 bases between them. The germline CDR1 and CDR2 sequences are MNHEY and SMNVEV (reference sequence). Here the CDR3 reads CASSLSRSGNTIYF. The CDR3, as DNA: TGTGCCAGCAGTTTATCTCGGTCTGGAAACACCATATATTTT.

This CDR3 is CASSLGPYSNQPQHF. CDR3 nucleotide sequence: TGCGCCAGCAGCTTGGGTCCTTATAGCAATCAGCCCCAGCATTTT. The chain combines TRBV5-1 with TRBJ1-5; unclear D gene. V lost 0 bases and J 0 bases, leaving 7 bases between the germline ends. The CDR3 spans 15 residues. CDR1 is SGHRS and CDR2 is YFSETQ in the germline V gene.

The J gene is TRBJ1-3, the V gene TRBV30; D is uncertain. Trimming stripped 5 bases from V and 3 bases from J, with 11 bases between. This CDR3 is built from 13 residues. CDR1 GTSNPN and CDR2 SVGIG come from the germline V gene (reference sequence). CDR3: CAWDSGNGNTIYF. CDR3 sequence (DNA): TGTGCCTGGGATAGCGGGAATGGAAACACCATATATTTT.

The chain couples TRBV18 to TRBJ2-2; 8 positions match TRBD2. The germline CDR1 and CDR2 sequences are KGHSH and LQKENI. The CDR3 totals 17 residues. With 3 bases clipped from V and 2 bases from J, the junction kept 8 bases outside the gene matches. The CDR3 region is CASSPRAAGANTGELFF. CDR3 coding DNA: TGTGCCAGCTCACCCCGCGCAGCGGGGGCCAACACCGGGGAGCTGTTTTTT.

In DNA form, the CDR3 reads TGTGCCAGTAGTATAGGGGCGTCTAGCACAGATACGCAGTATTTT. It yields the protein CASSIGASSTDTQYF. The gene calls are TRBV19 and TRBJ2-3; D gene ambiguous. Trimming took off 1 base at V and 0 bases at J, with 8 bases between the two ends. The length of the CDR3 is 15 residues. The V gene's germline CDR1 is LNHDA and CDR2 SQIVND (reference sequence).

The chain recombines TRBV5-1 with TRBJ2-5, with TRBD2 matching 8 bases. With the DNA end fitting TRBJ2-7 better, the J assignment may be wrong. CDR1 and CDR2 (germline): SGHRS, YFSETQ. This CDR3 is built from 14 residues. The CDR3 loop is CASSAGLAPYEQYF. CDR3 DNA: TGCGCCAGCAGCGCCGGACTAGCCCCCTACGAGCAGTACTTC.

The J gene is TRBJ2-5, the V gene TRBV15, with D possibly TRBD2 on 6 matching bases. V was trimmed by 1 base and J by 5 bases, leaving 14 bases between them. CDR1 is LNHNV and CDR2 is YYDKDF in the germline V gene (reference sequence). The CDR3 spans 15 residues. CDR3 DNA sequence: TGTGCCACCAGCAGAGTAGGCGGGGTGCTGGAGACCCAGTACTTC. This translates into CATSRVGGVLETQYF.

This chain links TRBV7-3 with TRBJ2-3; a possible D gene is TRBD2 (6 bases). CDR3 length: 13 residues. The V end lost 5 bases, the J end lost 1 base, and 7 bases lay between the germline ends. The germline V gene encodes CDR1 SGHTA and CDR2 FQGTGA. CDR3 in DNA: TGTGCCAGCAGCCCGGGGGGCACAGATACGCAGTATTTT. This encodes CASSPGGTDTQYF.

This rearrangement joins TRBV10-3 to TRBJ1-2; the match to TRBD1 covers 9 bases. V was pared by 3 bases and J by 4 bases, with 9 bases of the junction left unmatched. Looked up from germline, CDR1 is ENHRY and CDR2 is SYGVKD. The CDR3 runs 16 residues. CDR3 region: CAISDAGTGKPYGYTF. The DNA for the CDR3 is TGTGCCATCAGTGATGCAGGGACAGGGAAACCCTATGGCTACACCTTC.

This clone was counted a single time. The CDR3 nucleotides are TGTGCCTGGAGTAGGGGGGGAGGTGATCAGCCCCAGCATTTT. It is translated as CAWSRGGGDQPQHF. The chain uses TRBV30 and TRBJ1-5, with D possibly TRBD1 on 6 matching bases. The CDR3 sequence is 14 residues long. Trimming left V 2 bases short and J 5 bases short, with 13 bases between. Germline V gives CDR1 GTSNPN, CDR2 SVGIG (reference sequence).